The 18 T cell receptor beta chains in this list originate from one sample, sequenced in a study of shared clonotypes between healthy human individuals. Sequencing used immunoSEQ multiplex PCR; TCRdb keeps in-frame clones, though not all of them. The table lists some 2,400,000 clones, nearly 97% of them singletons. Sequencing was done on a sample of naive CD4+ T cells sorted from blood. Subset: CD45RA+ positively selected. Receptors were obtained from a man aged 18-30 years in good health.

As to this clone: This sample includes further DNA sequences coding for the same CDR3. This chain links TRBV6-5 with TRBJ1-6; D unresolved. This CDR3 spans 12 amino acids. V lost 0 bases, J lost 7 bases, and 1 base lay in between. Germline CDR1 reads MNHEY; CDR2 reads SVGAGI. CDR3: CASSYSNSPLHF. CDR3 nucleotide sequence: TGTGCCAGCAGTTACTCCAATTCACCCCTCCACTTT.

The CDR3 DNA reads as TGCGCCAGCAGCCTGAACCCCCAGGGGGCGGACGGTTGGGCTGAAGCTTTCTTT. This gives the protein CASSLNPQGADGWAEAFF. The chain has TRBV5-1 and TRBJ1-1; 8 nucleotides agree with TRBD1. In germline, CDR1 is SGHRS, CDR2 YFSETQ. CDR3 size: 18 residues. Losses at the gene ends were 4 bases for V and 6 bases for J; bases not matched to a gene: 20.

CDR3 protein: CASSLGVGSQETQYF. The CDR3 DNA sequence: TGTGCCAGCAGCTTAGGTGTCGGCAGCCAAGAGACCCAGTACTTC. The rearrangement links TRBV11-3 to TRBJ2-5, with no clear D. CDR1 SGHNT and CDR2 YENEEA come from the germline V gene. The CDR3 consists of 15 residues. V was cut by 1 base and J by 1 base, with 10 bases left in between.

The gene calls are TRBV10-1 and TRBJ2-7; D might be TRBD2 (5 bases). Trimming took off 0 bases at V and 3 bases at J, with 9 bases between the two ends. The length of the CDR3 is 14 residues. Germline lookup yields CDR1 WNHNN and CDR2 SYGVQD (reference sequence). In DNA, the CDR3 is TGCGCCAGCAGTGAGTCGATCGGGGACTACGAGCAGTACTTC. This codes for CASSESIGDYEQYF.

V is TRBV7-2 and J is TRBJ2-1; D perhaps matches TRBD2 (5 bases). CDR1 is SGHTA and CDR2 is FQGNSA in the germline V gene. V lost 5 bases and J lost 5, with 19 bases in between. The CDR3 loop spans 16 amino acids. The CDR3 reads CASSPNGLVGNNEQFF. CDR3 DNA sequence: TGTGCCAGCAGCCCAAATGGACTCGTTGGGAACAATGAGCAGTTCTTC. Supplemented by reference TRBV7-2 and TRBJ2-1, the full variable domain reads GAGVSQSPSNKVTEKGKDVELRCDPISGHTALYWYRQSLGQGLEFLIYFQGNSAPDKSGLPSDRFSAERTGGSVSTLTIQRTQQEDSAVYLCASSPNGLVGNNEQFFGPGTRLTVL.

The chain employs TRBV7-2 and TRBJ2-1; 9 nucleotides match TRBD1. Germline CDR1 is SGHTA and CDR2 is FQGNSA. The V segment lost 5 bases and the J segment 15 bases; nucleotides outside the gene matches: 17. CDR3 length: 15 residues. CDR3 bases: TGTGCCAGCAGCCCAGGGACAGGGTTAGTCGTCGGTCGGTTCTTC. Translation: CASSPGTGLVVGRFF. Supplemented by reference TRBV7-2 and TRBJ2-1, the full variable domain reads GAGVSQSPSNKVTEKGKDVELRCDPISGHTALYWYRQSLGQGLEFLIYFQGNSAPDKSGLPSDRFSAERTGGSVSTLTIQRTQQEDSAVYLCASSPGTGLVVGRFFGPGTRLTVL.

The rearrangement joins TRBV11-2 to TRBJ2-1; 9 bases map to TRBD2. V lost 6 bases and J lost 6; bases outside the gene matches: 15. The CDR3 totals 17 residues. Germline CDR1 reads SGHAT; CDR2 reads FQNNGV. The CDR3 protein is CASRRNPGLASGNEQFF. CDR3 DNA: TGTGCCAGCAGACGTAATCCGGGACTAGCTTCAGGCAATGAGCAGTTCTTC.

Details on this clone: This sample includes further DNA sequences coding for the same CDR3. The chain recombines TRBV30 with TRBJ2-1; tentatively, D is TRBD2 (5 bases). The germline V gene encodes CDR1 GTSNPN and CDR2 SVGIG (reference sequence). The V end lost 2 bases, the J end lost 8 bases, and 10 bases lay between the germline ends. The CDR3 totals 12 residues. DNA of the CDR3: TGTGCCTGGAGTCGGGGTGGCGATGAGCAGTTCTTC. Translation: CAWSRGGDEQFF.

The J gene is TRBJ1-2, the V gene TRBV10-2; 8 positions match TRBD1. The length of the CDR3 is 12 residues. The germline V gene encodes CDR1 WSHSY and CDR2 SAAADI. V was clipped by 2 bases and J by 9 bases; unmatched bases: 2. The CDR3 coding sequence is TGCGCCAGCAGTGAGCAGGGGGCGAGCTACACCTTC. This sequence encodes CASSEQGASYTF.

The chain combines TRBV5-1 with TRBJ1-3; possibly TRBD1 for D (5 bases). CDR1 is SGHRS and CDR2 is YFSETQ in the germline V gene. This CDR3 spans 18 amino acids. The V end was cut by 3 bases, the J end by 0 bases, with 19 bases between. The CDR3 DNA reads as TGCGCCAGCAGCTCCCCCGTGGGGGGGGTAAGCTCTGGAAACACCATATATTTT. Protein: CASSSPVGGVSSGNTIYF.

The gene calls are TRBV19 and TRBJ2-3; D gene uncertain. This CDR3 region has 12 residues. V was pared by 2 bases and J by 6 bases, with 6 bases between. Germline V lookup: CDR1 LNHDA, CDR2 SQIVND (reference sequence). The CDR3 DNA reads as TGTGCCAGTAGTATATTCGCGGATACGCAGTATTTT. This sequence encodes CASSIFADTQYF.

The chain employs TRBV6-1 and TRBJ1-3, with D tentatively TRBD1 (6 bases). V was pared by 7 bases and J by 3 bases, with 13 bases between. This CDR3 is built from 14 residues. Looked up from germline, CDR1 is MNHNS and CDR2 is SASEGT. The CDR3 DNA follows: TGTGCCAGCACCCCGGGGGGCGGTGGAAACACCATATATTTT. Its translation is CASTPGGGGNTIYF.

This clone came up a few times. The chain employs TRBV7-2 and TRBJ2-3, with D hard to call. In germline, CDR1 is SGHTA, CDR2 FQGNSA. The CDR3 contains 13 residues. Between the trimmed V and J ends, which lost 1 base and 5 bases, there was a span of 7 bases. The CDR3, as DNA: TGTGCCAGCAGCTTAGTCCGCCTAGATACGCAGTATTTT. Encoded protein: CASSLVRLDTQYF.

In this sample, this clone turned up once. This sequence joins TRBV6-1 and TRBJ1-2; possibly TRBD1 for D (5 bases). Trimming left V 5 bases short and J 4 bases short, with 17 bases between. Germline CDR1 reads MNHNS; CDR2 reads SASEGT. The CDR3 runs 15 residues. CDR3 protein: CASSPSQGHIYGYTF. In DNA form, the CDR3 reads TGTGCCAGCAGTCCGAGCCAGGGCCACATCTATGGCTACACCTTC.

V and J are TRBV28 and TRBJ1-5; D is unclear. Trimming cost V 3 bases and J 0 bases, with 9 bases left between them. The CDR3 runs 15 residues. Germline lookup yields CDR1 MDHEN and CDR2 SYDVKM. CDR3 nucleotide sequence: TGTGCCAGCAGTTTGTCACAGTATAGCAATCAGCCCCAGCATTTT. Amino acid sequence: CASSLSQYSNQPQHF.

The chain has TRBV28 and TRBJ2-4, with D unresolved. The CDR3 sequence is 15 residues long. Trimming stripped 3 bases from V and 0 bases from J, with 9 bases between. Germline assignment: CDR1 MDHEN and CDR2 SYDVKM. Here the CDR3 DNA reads TGTGCCAGCAGTTTCAGAGCGTTAGCCAAAAACATTCAGTACTTC. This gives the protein CASSFRALAKNIQYF.

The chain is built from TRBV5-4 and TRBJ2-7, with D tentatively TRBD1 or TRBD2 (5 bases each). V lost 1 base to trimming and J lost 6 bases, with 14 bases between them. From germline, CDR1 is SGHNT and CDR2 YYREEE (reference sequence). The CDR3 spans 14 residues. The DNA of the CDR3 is TGTGCCAGCAGCTTGACACTAGGGGACCTCGAGCAGTACTTC. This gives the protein CASSLTLGDLEQYF.

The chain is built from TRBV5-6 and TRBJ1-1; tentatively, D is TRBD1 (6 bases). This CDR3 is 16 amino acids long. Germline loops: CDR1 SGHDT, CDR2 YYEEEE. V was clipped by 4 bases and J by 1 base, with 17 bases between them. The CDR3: CASSPLTGNGNTEAFF. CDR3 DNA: TGTGCCAGCAGCCCACTCACAGGGAATGGGAACACTGAAGCTTTCTTT.